Presented here are 28 T cell receptor beta chains from one specimen sequenced in a study of blood T cell repertoires in COVID-19. Generated by immunoSEQ multiplex PCR, the TCRdb table keeps only in-frame clones and is missing some. The table lists under 170,000 clones, roughly nine tenths of them singletons, with about 4% in the top ten. Sequencing was carried out using peripheral blood. These TCRs come from a woman aged 60-75 years with active or convalescent COVID-19.

This sequence joins TRBV9 and TRBJ2-3; 13 positions match TRBD2. Losses at the gene ends were 4 bases for V and 3 bases for J; bases not matched to a gene: 5. Germline CDR1 is SGDLS and CDR2 is YYNGEE. The CDR3 totals 16 residues. The DNA of the CDR3 is TGTGCCAGCAGCTCGGGGACTAGCGGGGTAACAGATACGCAGTATTTT. Its protein product is CASSSGTSGVTDTQYF.

The chain uses TRBV29-1 and TRBJ2-1; D is unclear. The CDR3 covers 11 residues. Germline values: CDR1 SQVTM, CDR2 ANQGSEA. Trimming removed 6 bases from V and 10 bases from J, with 13 bases in between. CDR3 sequence (DNA): TGCAGCGTCCTGCCTGCCTACGAGCAGTTCTTC. Protein product: CSVLPAYEQFF.

This clone was counted a few times. The rearrangement uses TRBV18 and TRBJ1-1; D is unresolved. The length of the CDR3 is 13 residues. V was shortened by 5 bases and J by 0 bases, with 7 bases between the two germline ends. Germline CDR1 KGHSH, CDR2 LQKENI. The CDR3 sequence is CASSATVNTEAFF. DNA of the CDR3: TGTGCCAGCTCAGCTACAGTGAACACTGAAGCTTTCTTT. The full variable domain, with the rest looked up from reference TRBV18 and TRBJ1-1, is NAGVMQNPRHLVRRRGQEARLRCSPMKGHSHVYWYRQLPEEGLKFMVYLQKENIIDESGMPKERFSAEFPKEGPSILRIQQVVRGDSAAYFCASSATVNTEAFFGQGTRLTVV.

CDR3 residues: CASSQDQGRETQYF. DNA for the CDR3: TGCGCCAGCAGCCAAGATCAGGGTAGGGAGACCCAGTACTTC. The genes are TRBV4-3 and TRBJ2-5, with D perhaps TRBD1 (5 bases). The CDR3 totals 14 residues. V shed 0 bases and J shed 5 bases, with 10 bases lying between them. Germline-derived CDR1 and CDR2 are LGHNA and YSLEER.

The genes are TRBV2 and TRBJ1-1; no reliable D call. CDR3 length: 15 residues. The V and J ends lost 6 bases and 0 bases respectively, with 14 bases between them. The germline CDR1 and CDR2 sequences are SNHLY and FYNNEI. CDR3 protein: CASSVSTALNTEAFF. The CDR3 DNA is TGTGCCAGCAGCGTATCCACAGCCTTGAACACTGAAGCTTTCTTT.

The V gene is TRBV11-2, the J gene TRBJ2-3; 8 bases are a match to TRBD1. The CDR3 is 15 amino acids. After removal of 4 bases from V and 2 bases from J, the junction contained 5 bases not matched to a gene. CDR1 is SGHAT and CDR2 is FQNNGV in the germline V gene. This chain's CDR3 is CASSSQGATTDTQYF. The CDR3 bases are TGTGCCAGCAGCTCGCAGGGGGCTACCACAGATACGCAGTATTTT.

The V gene is TRBV3-1 (or the pseudogene TRBV3-2), the J gene TRBJ2-3; D is possibly TRBD2 (5 bases). The germline V and J ends were trimmed by 4 bases and 4 bases, with 9 bases remaining between them. Germline CDR1 and CDR2: LGHDT and YNNKEL (reference sequence). This CDR3 has 13 residues. The CDR3 DNA follows: TGTGCCAGCAGCCCATCACTAGCAGATACGCAGTATTTT. This encodes CASSPSLADTQYF.

The gene calls are TRBV5-8 and TRBJ2-4; D perhaps matches TRBD1 (6 bases). Germline V CDR1 and CDR2: SGHTS, YDEGEE. Trimming pared 7 bases from V and 0 bases from J, leaving 17 bases between. The CDR3 length is 16 residues. CDR3 sequence: CASVLGTLEAKNIQYF. In DNA form, the CDR3 reads TGTGCCAGCGTTCTCGGGACACTTGAAGCCAAAAACATTCAGTACTTC.

The V call is TRBV3-1 (or the pseudogene TRBV3-2), the J call TRBJ2-3; D unclear. Germline V gene sequence: CDR1 LGHDT, CDR2 YNNKEL (reference sequence). The CDR3 sequence is 13 residues long. Trimming left V 1 base short and J 2 bases short, with 4 bases between. CDR3 nucleotide sequence: TGTGCCAGCAGCCAAGCCCTCACAGATACGCAGTATTTT. Translating it yields CASSQALTDTQYF.

The rearrangement links TRBV21-1 to TRBJ1-2; the tabulated D call, TRBD1, remains unverified against the DNA. TRBV21-1 is noted as a pseudogene. The CDR3 spans 16 residues. The CDR3 sequence: CASSKGRQGDNYGYTF. CDR3 DNA: TGTGCCAGCAGCAAAGGGAGGCAGGGGGATAACTATGGCTACACCTTC.

The genes are TRBV3-1 (or the pseudogene TRBV3-2) and TRBJ2-4, with TRBD2 matching 9 bases. The germline V gene has CDR1 LGHDT and CDR2 YNNKEL (reference sequence). With 3 bases clipped from V and 7 bases from J, the junction kept 7 bases outside the gene matches. This CDR3 comprises 15 residues. DNA of the CDR3: TGTGCCAGCAGCCAGAATCTAGCGGGGCTCAACATTCAGTACTTC. It translates to CASSQNLAGLNIQYF.

This clone rates as medium-sized. The chain uses TRBV6-5 and TRBJ1-6, with D possibly TRBD1 on 5 matching bases. The germline gives CDR1 MNHEY, CDR2 SVGAGI. This CDR3 has 14 residues. V was cut by 4 bases and J by 10 bases, with 14 bases left in between. The CDR3 reads CASSSQGFGSPLHF. The CDR3 DNA is TGTGCCAGCAGTTCCCAGGGATTTGGGTCACCCCTCCACTTT.

The chain has TRBV18 and TRBJ1-5; possible D gene TRBD1, 5 bases. Trimming took 2 bases from V and 4 from J, leaving 6 bases between them. Germline V gene data show CDR1 as KGHSH and CDR2 as LQKENI. This CDR3 is built from 13 residues. DNA for the CDR3: TGTGCCAGCTCACCATCAGGGAATCAGCCCCAGCATTTT. This sequence encodes CASSPSGNQPQHF.

The chain recombines TRBV29-1 with TRBJ2-1; 9 nucleotides agree with TRBD2. CDR1 is SQVTM, CDR2 ANQGSEA, per germline. This CDR3 is 14 amino acids long. J was trimmed by 3 bases and V by 3 bases; bases with no gene match: 3. Here the CDR3 reads CSVDPSGDYNEQFF. The CDR3 DNA reads as TGCAGCGTTGACCCTAGCGGGGACTACAATGAGCAGTTCTTC.

The CDR3 reads CASSYSRWGGQMNTEAFF. The CDR3 region has the DNA TGTGCCAGCAGTTACTCGAGATGGGGAGGTCAGATGAACACTGAAGCTTTCTTT. The V gene is TRBV6-2 or TRBV6-3, the J gene TRBJ1-1, with unresolved D. Germline CDR1 reads MNHEY; CDR2 reads SVGEGT. With 0 bases removed from V and 0 bases from J, the gap between germline ends came to 17 bases. The CDR3 loop spans 18 amino acids.

This clone has just a few counts. The chain is built from TRBV19 and TRBJ2-7, with 8 bases identical to TRBD1. The CDR3 spans 13 residues. CDR1 is LNHDA and CDR2 is SQIVND in the germline V gene (reference sequence). Trimming cost V 1 base and J 7 bases; bases outside gene matches: 3. As DNA, the CDR3 is TGTGCCAGTAGTATAGGGACAGGGCGGGAGCAGTACTTC. Protein product: CASSIGTGREQYF.

V usage is TRBV2 and J usage is TRBJ1-2; no definite D call. Looked up from germline, CDR1 is SNHLY and CDR2 is FYNNEI. The CDR3 contains 12 residues. V lost 7 bases and J 6 bases, leaving 12 bases between the germline ends. The CDR3 nucleotides read TGTGCCAGCAAGGAGGATGGGGATGGCTACACCTTC. Residues: CASKEDGDGYTF.

About this clone: Its ends do not fully match the called genes, so a read error is possible. The chain links TRBV5-4 to TRBJ1-2; TRBD1 matches 7 bases. Germline V gene data show CDR1 as SGHNT and CDR2 as YYREEE (reference sequence). CDR3 length: 14 amino acids. This CDR3 is CASSYGQDIYSYTF. CDR3 nucleotides: TGTGCCAGCAGTTATGGACAGGATATCTATAGCTACACCTTC.

This clone was recorded a few times. The V and J genes are TRBV7-9 and TRBJ1-1; D call uncertain. This CDR3 is built from 14 residues. The V gene's germline CDR1 is SEHNR and CDR2 FQNEAQ (reference sequence). With 2 bases removed from V and 0 bases from J, the gap between germline ends came to 7 bases. The CDR3: CASSLFQVNTEAFF. The CDR3 nucleotides read TGTGCCAGCAGCTTATTCCAGGTGAACACTGAAGCTTTCTTT.

The rearrangement uses TRBV11-2 and TRBJ2-5, with 10 positions matching TRBD1. The CDR3 spans 16 residues. With V trimmed by 4 bases and J by 0 bases, 5 bases remained unmatched. From germline, CDR1 is SGHAT and CDR2 FQNNGV. The CDR3 spells CASSSMGQGNQETQYF. The CDR3 DNA sequence: TGTGCCAGCAGCTCAATGGGACAGGGGAACCAAGAGACCCAGTACTTC.

The chain carries TRBV7-2 and TRBJ1-5, with TRBD1 matching 7 bases. CDR3 length: 15 amino acids. Germline V gene data show CDR1 as SGHTA and CDR2 as FQGNSA. V trimming: 4 bases; J trimming: 2 bases; junction bases outside the gene matches: 5. The CDR3 DNA is TGTGCCAGCAGCTGGACAGGATTCGGCAATCAGCCCCAGCATTTT. Translated, it gives CASSWTGFGNQPQHF.

The chain links TRBV4-3 to TRBJ2-3; D remains ambiguous. This CDR3 has 14 amino acids. Trimming left V 1 base short and J 4 bases short, with 9 bases between. Germline V gives CDR1 LGHNA, CDR2 YSLEER. The CDR3 loop reads CASSQVTTSDTQYF. DNA of the CDR3: TGCGCCAGCAGCCAAGTTACAACATCAGATACGCAGTATTTT.

V gene TRBV7-2 combines with J gene TRBJ1-4, with 9 nucleotides matching TRBD1. CDR1 is SGHTA and CDR2 is FQGNSA in the germline V gene. There are 13 residues in the CDR3. V was clipped by 5 bases and J by 8 bases; unmatched bases: 3. The CDR3, as DNA: TGTGCCAGCAGCCGTGACAGGGGGGAAAAACTGTTTTTT. Translation gives CASSRDRGEKLFF.

V is TRBV19 and J is TRBJ1-1; possible D gene TRBD1, 5 bases. Trimming stripped 5 bases from V and 5 bases from J, with 15 bases between. Looked up from germline, CDR1 is LNHDA and CDR2 is SQIVND (reference sequence). This CDR3 contains 14 residues. CDR3 loop: CASSSQGEGTEAFF. The CDR3 DNA reads TGTGCCAGTAGTTCTCAAGGGGAGGGTACTGAAGCTTTCTTT. The variable domain in full, completed from reference TRBV19 and TRBJ1-1, reads DGGITQSPKYLFRKEGQNVTLSCEQNLNHDAMYWYRQDPGQGLRLIYYSQIVNDFQKGDIAEGYSVSREKKESFPLTVTSAQKNPTAFYLCASSSQGEGTEAFFGQGTRLTVV.

The chain has TRBV6-2 or TRBV6-3 and TRBJ1-2, with D perhaps matching TRBD1 (5 bases). This CDR3 has 15 residues. With 4 bases removed from V and 4 bases from J, the gap between germline ends came to 16 bases. The germline gives CDR1 MNHEY, CDR2 SVGEGT. CDR3 amino acids: CASSSGTEHFYGYTF. CDR3 coding DNA: TGTGCCAGCAGTTCCGGGACTGAGCATTTCTATGGCTACACCTTC.

The chain is built from TRBV27 and TRBJ1-3; D remains unclear. CDR3 length: 14 residues. In germline, CDR1 is MNHEY, CDR2 SMNVEV (reference sequence). V was shortened by 3 bases and J by 9 bases, with 15 bases between the two germline ends. CDR3 nucleotide sequence: TGTGCCAGCAGTTTTAGTTACGAAACGGGCACCATATATTTT. This translates into CASSFSYETGTIYF.

This rearrangement joins TRBV2 to TRBJ1-4, with 10 bases aligning to TRBD1. V lost 7 bases and J lost 3; bases outside the gene matches: 14. The germline V gene encodes CDR1 SNHLY and CDR2 FYNNEI. The CDR3 is made up of 18 amino acids. Here the CDR3 reads CASTKPGQGLMANEKLFF. The CDR3 DNA reads as TGTGCCAGCACTAAACCGGGACAGGGGTTGATGGCTAATGAAAAACTGTTTTTT.

The V gene is TRBV12-3 or TRBV12-4, the J gene TRBJ1-2, with D possibly matching TRBD1 (6 bases). This CDR3 region has 13 residues. V was trimmed by 8 bases and J by 4 bases, leaving 14 bases between them. In DNA form, the CDR3 reads TGTGCCAGCGGCTACAGGGCTCTCTATGGCTACACCTTC. Residues: CASGYRALYGYTF.